This TCR beta chain derives from a study of neoadjuvant anti-PD-1 for oral cavity cancer. Whole-study context: Before surgery, most patients got three to four biweekly 3 mg/kg nivolumab doses. Overall study findings and caveats: Post-nivolumab, blood T cell clonality was significantly elevated in non-responders.

Assay used: immunoSEQ multiplex PCR; TCRdb lists only in-frame clones, some missing. The sample holds more than 15,000 clones, approximately 68% seen once. CDR3 length: 16 residues. Germline V CDR1 and CDR2: MNHEY, SVGAGI. V shed 4 bases and J 1 base; nucleotides not matched to a gene: 5. About this clone: Its antigen is currently unknown.

The gene calls are TRBV6-5 and TRBJ2-2, with 8 nucleotides matching TRBD1. The receptor was derived from a person aged 35-79 years with oral cavity squamous cell carcinoma. Sample: PBMCs, taken before nivolumab (anti-PD-1) treatment. This chain's CDR3 is CASSSPDRENTGELFF. The CDR3 DNA reads as TGTGCCAGCAGTTCTCCGGACAGGGAGAACACCGGGGAGCTGTTTTTT.